One and the same sample provided the 24 T cell receptor beta chains below, sequenced in a study of T cells after yellow fever vaccination. TCRdb itself ran the 5' RACE reads through MiXCR, one entry per CDR3 protein. The data show about 320,000 distinct CDR3 sequences, with 3.5% to 4.5% seen just once and roughly a fifth held by the top ten. Source: PBMCs, taken 15 days after the yellow fever booster vaccination. The receptors come from a young man who received the YFV17D yellow fever vaccine.

In DNA, the CDR3 is TGTGCCAGCAGCCAGGGGCCTAGCGGGGGCTTAAAAGAGGAGACCCAGTACTTC. Its protein is CASSQGPSGGLKEETQYF. This chain links TRBV4-2 with TRBJ2-5; the match to TRBD2 covers 10 bases. J gave up 5 bases and V 3 bases, and 15 bases lay outside the gene matches. The V gene's germline CDR1 is LGHNA and CDR2 YNFKEQ. The length of the CDR3 is 18 residues.

Many counts were recorded for this clonotype. J is TRBJ2-7 and V is TRBV29-1, with 8 bases matching TRBD1. CDR3 size: 13 residues. Germline CDR1 and CDR2: SQVTM and ANQGSEA. V lost 6 bases and J lost 2; bases outside the gene matches: 6. CDR3 DNA: TGCAGCGTCCGAACGGGACAGGCCTACGAGCAGTACTTC. Translating gives CSVRTGQAYEQYF.

At least ten counts were recorded for this clonotype. The J gene is TRBJ1-5, the V gene TRBV9; no firm D call. With 3 bases removed from V and 2 bases from J, the gap between germline ends came to 6 bases. This CDR3 is 13 amino acids long. Germline V gives CDR1 SGDLS, CDR2 YYNGEE. CDR3 coding DNA: TGTGCCAGCAGCGATCAGGGCAATCAGCCCCAGCATTTT. Protein product: CASSDQGNQPQHF.

In this sample, this clonotype turned up many times. The gene calls are TRBV5-1 and TRBJ1-2, with TRBD1 matching over 12 bases. V shed 4 bases, J shed 0 bases, and the junction held 16 bases outside the gene matches. The CDR3 consists of 20 residues. CDR1 is SGHRS and CDR2 is YFSETQ in the germline V gene. The CDR3 bases are TGCGCCAGCAGCGATACATACCCCGGGACAGGGGGCGCCCCTAACTATGGCTACACCTTC. Translated: CASSDTYPGTGGAPNYGYTF.

The rearrangement links TRBV29-1 to TRBJ2-5; 8 nucleotides match TRBD2. The V gene's germline CDR1 is SQVTM and CDR2 ANQGSEA. The CDR3 extends over 12 amino acids. The V segment lost 7 bases and the J segment 5 bases; nucleotides outside the gene matches: 6. The DNA for the CDR3 is TGCAGCGGTTTCAGCGGGGGCGAGACCCAGTACTTC. Its translation is CSGFSGGETQYF.

This clonotype appeared many times. The rearrangement links TRBV5-4 to TRBJ2-5, with TRBD2 matching over 7 bases. Germline CDR1 SGHNT, CDR2 YYREEE (reference sequence). The CDR3 totals 14 residues. The J segment lost 10 bases and the V segment lost 0 bases, leaving 9 bases of the junction unmatched. The CDR3 coding sequence is TGTGCCAGCAGCTTGGCCGGGACTACCGGATACCAGTACTTC. It yields the protein CASSLAGTTGYQYF.

This clonotype was seen at least ten times. This sequence joins TRBV7-9 and TRBJ1-2; tentatively, D is TRBD1 (6 bases). V shed 6 bases and J shed 7 bases, with 18 bases lying between them. Germline-derived CDR1 and CDR2 are SEHNR and FQNEAQ (reference sequence). The CDR3 loop spans 14 amino acids. CDR3 sequence: CASRPGGSRGGYTF. The CDR3 bases are TGTGCCAGCAGACCTGGAGGGTCCAGGGGTGGCTACACCTTC.

This clonotype was seen more than once but under ten times. The chain is built from TRBV12-3 or TRBV12-4 and TRBJ1-6; D is unresolved. CDR3 length equals 18 residues. V lost 2 bases and J lost 0, with 14 bases in between. CDR3 protein: CASSLSGEASSYNSPLHF. DNA for the CDR3: TGTGCCAGCAGTTTATCGGGAGAAGCAAGCTCCTATAATTCACCCCTCCACTTT.

This clonotype was counted many times. J is TRBJ1-1 and V is TRBV20-1; D possibly corresponds to TRBD1 (5 bases). Germline CDR1 is DFQATT and CDR2 is SNEGSKA (reference sequence). Trimming cost V 4 bases and J 1 base, with 7 bases left between them. The CDR3 has 12 residues. Written as DNA, the CDR3 is TGCAGTGCTAAGAGGGGGAACACTGAAGCTTTCTTT. As protein: CSAKRGNTEAFF.

This clonotype has at least ten counts. The chain combines TRBV6-2 or TRBV6-3 with TRBJ1-5, with D possibly matching TRBD1 (6 bases). This CDR3 is 12 amino acids long. Trimming removed 4 bases from V and 15 bases from J, with 16 bases in between. Germline CDR1 is MNHEY and CDR2 is SVGEGT. The CDR3 DNA is TGTGCCAGCAGTTCGGGGGCCGCGGGGACGCATTTT. It is translated as CASSSGAAGTHF.

This clonotype was seen a handful of times. The chain is built from TRBV5-1 and TRBJ1-1; 8 nucleotides agree with TRBD1. CDR1 and CDR2 (germline): SGHRS, YFSETQ. V lost 0 bases and J lost 3; bases outside the gene matches: 16. The CDR3 runs to 19 residues. The CDR3 region has the DNA TGCGCCAGCAGCTTGGGTGCAGGGGGCGGATTCTATTTAGACACTGAAGCTTTCTTT. This encodes CASSLGAGGGFYLDTEAFF.

The chain joins TRBV10-3 to TRBJ2-5, with D unresolved. The CDR3 length is 12 residues. V was trimmed by 10 bases and J by 2 bases, leaving 11 bases between them. Germline V gene lookup returns CDR1 ENHRY and CDR2 SYGVKD. In nucleotides, the CDR3 is TGTGCCACGACGGACGGGCAAGAGACCCAGTACTTC. Encoded protein: CATTDGQETQYF.

This clonotype was seen many times. The chain combines TRBV7-8 with TRBJ2-1; D call uncertain. CDR1 and CDR2 from the germline V gene are SGHVS and FQNEAQ. CDR3 length: 11 amino acids. Trimming shortened V by 7 bases and J by 9 bases, and 10 bases separated the two germline ends. CDR3: CASTSVAEQFF. CDR3 coding DNA: TGTGCCAGCACTAGTGTTGCTGAGCAGTTCTTC.

For this clonotype: Being one base from a much bigger clone, this may be a read error. This chain uses TRBV4-1 with TRBJ2-3; D unresolved. The CDR3 consists of 12 residues. V was cut by 0 bases and J by 2 bases, with 0 bases left in between. The germline V gene encodes CDR1 MGHRA and CDR2 YSYEKL. The CDR3 is CASSQDTDTQYF. CDR3 bases: TGCGCCAGCAGCCAAGACACAGATACGCAGTATTTT.

This clonotype was counted between two and nine times. The chain joins TRBV7-9 to TRBJ1-4, with 7 bases aligning to TRBD1. Germline CDR1 is SEHNR and CDR2 is FQNEAQ (reference sequence). V lost 5 bases to trimming and J lost 8 bases; unmatched junction nucleotides: 8. The CDR3 is 14 residues long. CDR3 sequence (DNA): TGTGCCAGCAGCGCACAGGGGTTAGCCGAAAAACTGTTTTTT. It yields the protein CASSAQGLAEKLFF.

At least ten counts were recorded for this clonotype. The chain employs TRBV6-2 or TRBV6-3 and TRBJ2-7; TRBD1 is a possible D gene (5 bases). Germline V lookup: CDR1 MNHEY, CDR2 SVGEGT. V lost 6 bases and J 2 bases, leaving 17 bases between the germline ends. CDR3 length: 15 amino acids. The CDR3 DNA reads as TGTGCCAGCAGCTTTCAGGATGGGGCTACCTACGAGCAGTACGTC. Its protein is CASSFQDGATYEQYV.

This clonotype was found a few times. This chain uses TRBV11-2 with TRBJ1-2; D is possibly TRBD1 (6 bases). The germline V gene encodes CDR1 SGHAT and CDR2 FQNNGV. The CDR3 is 15 residues long. Trimming took off 5 bases at V and 8 bases at J, with 21 bases between the two ends. The CDR3 DNA follows: TGTGCCAGCAGCCCCCACCCCGACAGGCGAGGCGGCTACACCTTC. It is translated as CASSPHPDRRGGYTF.

This clonotype has a count of ten or more. Here the CDR3 reads CASSDGEIRDRVVWGDSQPQHF. DNA for the CDR3: TGTGCCAGCAGTGATGGAGAAATTCGGGACAGGGTTGTTTGGGGGGACTCTCAGCCCCAGCATTTT. The chain joins TRBV6-1 to TRBJ1-5, with TRBD1 matching 9 bases. This CDR3 spans 22 amino acids. V gave up 3 bases and J gave up 6 bases; unmatched junction bases: 27. The germline V gene has CDR1 MNHNS and CDR2 SASEGT.

In its sample, this clonotype was seen many times. The chain has TRBV7-9 and TRBJ1-6; D uncertain. With 4 bases removed from V and 10 bases from J, the gap between germline ends came to 20 bases. There are 16 residues in the CDR3. The germline gives CDR1 SEHNR, CDR2 FQNEAQ (reference sequence). CDR3 protein: CASSSRGQDSRSPLHF. The CDR3 DNA sequence: TGTGCCAGCAGCTCTAGAGGGCAGGACTCACGCTCACCCCTCCACTTT.

This clonotype was found many times. This chain's CDR3 is CASSYGGGGMNTEAFF. As DNA, the CDR3 is TGTGCCAGCAGTTACGGGGGAGGAGGAATGAACACTGAAGCTTTCTTT. This chain joins TRBV6-5 and TRBJ1-1, with TRBD1 as a possible D gene (5 bases). The V end lost 2 bases, the J end lost 0 bases, and 13 bases lay between the germline ends. The CDR3 extends over 16 amino acids. Germline-derived CDR1 and CDR2 are MNHEY and SVGAGI.

This clonotype appeared a few times. The V call is TRBV11-2, the J call TRBJ2-2, with D possibly TRBD1 on 6 matching bases. This CDR3 contains 15 residues. Trimming stripped 0 bases from V and 5 bases from J, with 10 bases between. In germline, CDR1 is SGHAT, CDR2 FQNNGV. CDR3 residues: CASSLEGHGTGELFF. CDR3 DNA sequence: TGTGCCAGCAGCTTAGAGGGACACGGAACCGGGGAGCTGTTTTTT.

This clonotype was counted between two and nine times. The genes are TRBV29-1 and TRBJ1-1, with D uncertain. The ends were cut back, 7 bases at V and 0 bases at J, with 12 bases in the middle. This CDR3 region has 13 residues. Germline CDR1 SQVTM, CDR2 ANQGSEA. CDR3 bases: TGCAGCGGGGCCCGACATTTGAACACTGAAGCTTTCTTT. Its protein product is CSGARHLNTEAFF.

As concerns this clonotype: A much larger clone differs by one base, so this may be a read error. The chain has TRBV10-3 and TRBJ2-3; D is perhaps TRBD2 (6 bases). The CDR3 covers 16 residues. Germline V gene sequence: CDR1 ENHRY, CDR2 SYGVKD. The CDR3 DNA follows: TGTGCCATCAGTACCGCGGGGTACCCTAGCACAGGTACGCAGTATTTT. The encoded protein is CAISTAGYPSTGTQYF.

This clonotype was picked up a small number of times. This chain connects TRBV5-1 to TRBJ2-5; D may be TRBD2 (6 bases). The CDR3 sequence is 14 residues long. Germline CDR1 and CDR2: SGHRS and YFSETQ. V was trimmed by 4 bases and J by 3 bases, leaving 13 bases between them. The CDR3 DNA reads TGCGCCAGCAGCATCACCAGGGAGGAAGAGACCCAGTACTTC. The encoded protein is CASSITREEETQYF.